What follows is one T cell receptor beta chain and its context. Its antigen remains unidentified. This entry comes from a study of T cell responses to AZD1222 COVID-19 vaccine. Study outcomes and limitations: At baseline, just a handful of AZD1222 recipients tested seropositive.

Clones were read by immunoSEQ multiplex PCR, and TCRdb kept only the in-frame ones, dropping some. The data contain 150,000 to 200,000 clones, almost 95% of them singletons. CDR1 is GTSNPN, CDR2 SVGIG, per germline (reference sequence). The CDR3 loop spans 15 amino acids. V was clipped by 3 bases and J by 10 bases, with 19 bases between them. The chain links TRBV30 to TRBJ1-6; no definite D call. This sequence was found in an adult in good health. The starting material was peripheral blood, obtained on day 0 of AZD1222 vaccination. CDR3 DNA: TGTGCCTGGAGCTCCTCGTCAGGACGGAGGTCACCCCTCCACTTT. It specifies CAWSSSSGRRSPLHF.